The sequence of this T cell receptor (beta chain) was determined in a study of blood T cell repertoires in COVID-19. Study details: Both acute and convalescent COVID-19 samples were obtained from the United States, Italy and Spain. In each case, the material was cDNA or gDNA derived from T cells, B-cell-depleted T cells, or PBMCs.

Source study methods: Researchers report that nucleated cell counts were estimated from reference gene primer amplification. The method was immunoSEQ multiplex PCR; TCRdb's version includes in-frame clones alone and lacks a portion of them. Clone size and the V and J calls come from that table; the DNA yielded D and trimming. Among almost 250,000 clones listed, more than 70% were seen once. The CDR3 covers 12 residues. The V gene's germline CDR1 is PRHDT and CDR2 FYEKMQ (reference sequence). V shed 2 bases and J shed 3 bases, with 4 bases lying between them. The sequence was collected from a woman older than 75 with COVID-19, enrolled during active disease. The chain has TRBV13 and TRBJ1-2, with D unresolved. Sequencing was performed on peripheral blood. The CDR3 region has the DNA TGTGCCAGCAGCTTACTCGACTATGGCTACACCTTC. This sequence encodes CASSLLDYGYTF.